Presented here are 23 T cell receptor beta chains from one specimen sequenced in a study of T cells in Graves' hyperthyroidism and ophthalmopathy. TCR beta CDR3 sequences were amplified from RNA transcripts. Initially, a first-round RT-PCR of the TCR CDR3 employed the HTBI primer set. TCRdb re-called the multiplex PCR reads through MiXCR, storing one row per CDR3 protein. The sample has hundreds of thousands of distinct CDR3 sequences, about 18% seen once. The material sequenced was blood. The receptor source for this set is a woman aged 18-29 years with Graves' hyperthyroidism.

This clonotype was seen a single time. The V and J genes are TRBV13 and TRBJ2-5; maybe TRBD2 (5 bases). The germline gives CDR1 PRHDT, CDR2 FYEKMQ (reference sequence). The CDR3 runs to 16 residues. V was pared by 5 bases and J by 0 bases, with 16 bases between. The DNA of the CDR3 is TGTGCCAGCAGCCAAGGGCCCTCTAGCTACCAAGAGACCCAGTACTTC. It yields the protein CASSQGPSSYQETQYF.

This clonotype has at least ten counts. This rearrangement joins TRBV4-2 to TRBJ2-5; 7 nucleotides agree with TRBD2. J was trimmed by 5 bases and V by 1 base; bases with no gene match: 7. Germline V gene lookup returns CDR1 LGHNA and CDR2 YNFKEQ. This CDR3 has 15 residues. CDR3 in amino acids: CASSQVAGERETQYF. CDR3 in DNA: TGTGCCAGCAGCCAAGTGGCGGGGGAGAGGGAGACCCAGTACTTC.

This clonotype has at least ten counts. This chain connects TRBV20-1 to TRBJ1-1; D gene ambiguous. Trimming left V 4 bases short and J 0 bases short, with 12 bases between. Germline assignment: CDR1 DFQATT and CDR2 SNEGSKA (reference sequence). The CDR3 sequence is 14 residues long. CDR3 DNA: TGCAGTGCTACCCAAGGGCTCATGAACACTGAAGCTTTCTTT. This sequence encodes CSATQGLMNTEAFF.

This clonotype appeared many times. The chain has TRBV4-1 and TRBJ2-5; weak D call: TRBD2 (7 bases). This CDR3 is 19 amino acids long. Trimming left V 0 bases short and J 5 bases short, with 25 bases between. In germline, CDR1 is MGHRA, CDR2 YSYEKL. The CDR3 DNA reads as TGCGCCAGCAGCCAAGATATCGGGGGGCAGTCTCTAGCCTGGGAGACCCAGTACTTC. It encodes CASSQDIGGQSLAWETQYF.

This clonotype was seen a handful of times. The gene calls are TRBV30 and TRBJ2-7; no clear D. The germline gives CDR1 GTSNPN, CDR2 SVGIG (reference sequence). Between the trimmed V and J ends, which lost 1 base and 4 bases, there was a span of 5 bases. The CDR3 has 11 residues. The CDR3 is CAWSADYEQYF. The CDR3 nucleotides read TGTGCCTGGAGTGCAGATTACGAGCAGTACTTC.

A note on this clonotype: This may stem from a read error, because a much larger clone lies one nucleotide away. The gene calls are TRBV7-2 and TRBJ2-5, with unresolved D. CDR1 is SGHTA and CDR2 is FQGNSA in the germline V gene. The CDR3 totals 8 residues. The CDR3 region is CNQETQYF. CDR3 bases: TGTAACCAAGAGACCCAGTACTTC.

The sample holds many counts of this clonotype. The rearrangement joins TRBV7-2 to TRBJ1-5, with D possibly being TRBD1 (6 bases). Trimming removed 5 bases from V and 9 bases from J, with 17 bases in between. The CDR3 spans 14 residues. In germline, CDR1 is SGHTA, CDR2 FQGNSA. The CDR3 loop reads CASSRGHQGGPQHF. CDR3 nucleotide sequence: TGTGCCAGCAGCCGCGGTCATCAAGGGGGGCCCCAGCATTTT.

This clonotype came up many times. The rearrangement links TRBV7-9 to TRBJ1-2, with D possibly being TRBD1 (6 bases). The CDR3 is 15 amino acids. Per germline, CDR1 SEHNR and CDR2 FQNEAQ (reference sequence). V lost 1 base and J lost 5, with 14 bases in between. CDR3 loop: CASSLELPGAYGYTF. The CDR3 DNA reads TGTGCCAGCAGCTTAGAACTCCCGGGGGCTTATGGCTACACCTTC.

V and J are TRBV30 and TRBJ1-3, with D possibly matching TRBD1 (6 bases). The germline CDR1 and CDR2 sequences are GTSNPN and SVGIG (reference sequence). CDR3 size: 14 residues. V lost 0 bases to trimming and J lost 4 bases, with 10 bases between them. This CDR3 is CAWSVGGAGNTIYF. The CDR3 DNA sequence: TGTGCCTGGAGTGTCGGGGGCGCGGGAAACACCATATATTTT.

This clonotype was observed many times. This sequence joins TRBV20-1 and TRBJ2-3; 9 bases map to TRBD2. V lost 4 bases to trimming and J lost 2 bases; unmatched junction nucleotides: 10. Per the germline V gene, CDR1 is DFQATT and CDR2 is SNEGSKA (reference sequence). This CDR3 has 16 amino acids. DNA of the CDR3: TGCAGTGCTACCGACCGCGGGGGGGTTTACACAGATACGCAGTATTTT. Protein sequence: CSATDRGGVYTDTQYF.

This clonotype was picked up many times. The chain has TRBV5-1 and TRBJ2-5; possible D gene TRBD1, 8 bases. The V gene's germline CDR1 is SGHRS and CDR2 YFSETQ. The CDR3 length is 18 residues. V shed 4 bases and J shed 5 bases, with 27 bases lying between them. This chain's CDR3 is CASSGGRQGRGSWETQYF. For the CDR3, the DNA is TGCGCCAGCAGCGGTGGCAGACAGGGGAGGGGGTCTTGGGAGACCCAGTACTTC.

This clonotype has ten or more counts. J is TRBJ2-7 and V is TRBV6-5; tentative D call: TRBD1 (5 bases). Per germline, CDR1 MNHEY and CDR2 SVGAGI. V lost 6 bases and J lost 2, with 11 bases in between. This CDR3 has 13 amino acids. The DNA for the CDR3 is TGTGCCAGCAGCTACGTGACAGCCTACGAGCAGTACTTC. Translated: CASSYVTAYEQYF.

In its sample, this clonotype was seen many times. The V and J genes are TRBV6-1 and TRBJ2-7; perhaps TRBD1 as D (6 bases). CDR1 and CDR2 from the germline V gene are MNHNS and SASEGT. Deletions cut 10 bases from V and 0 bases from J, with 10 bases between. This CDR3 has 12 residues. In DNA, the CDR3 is TGTGCCACGCAGGGGAGCTCCTACGAGCAGTACTTC. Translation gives CATQGSSYEQYF.

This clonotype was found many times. For the CDR3, the DNA is TGTGCCAGCAGCTTGTATGCAGACTATGGCTACACCTTC. Encoded protein: CASSLYADYGYTF. The rearrangement links TRBV5-4 to TRBJ1-2; D gene uncertain. CDR1 is SGHNT, CDR2 YYREEE, per germline (reference sequence). The CDR3 length is 13 residues. The V end was cut by 1 base, the J end by 3 bases, with 7 bases between.

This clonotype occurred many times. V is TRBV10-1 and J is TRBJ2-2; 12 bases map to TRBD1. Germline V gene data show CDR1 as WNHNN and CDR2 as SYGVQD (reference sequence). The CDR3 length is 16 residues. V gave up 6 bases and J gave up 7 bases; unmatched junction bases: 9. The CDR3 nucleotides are TGCGCCAGCAGCCCCGGGGGGACAGGGGGCTTCGGGGAGCTGTTTTTT. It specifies CASSPGGTGGFGELFF.

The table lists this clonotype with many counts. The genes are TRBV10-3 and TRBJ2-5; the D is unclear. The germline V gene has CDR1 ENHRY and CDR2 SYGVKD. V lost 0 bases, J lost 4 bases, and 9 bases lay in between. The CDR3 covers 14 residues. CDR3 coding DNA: TGTGCCATCAGTGAGTCAGGGCGCCCAGAGACCCAGTACTTC. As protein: CAISESGRPETQYF.

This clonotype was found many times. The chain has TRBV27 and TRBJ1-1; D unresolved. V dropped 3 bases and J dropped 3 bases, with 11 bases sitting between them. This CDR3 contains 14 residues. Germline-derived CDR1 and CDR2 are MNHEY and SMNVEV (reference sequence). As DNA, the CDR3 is TGTGCCAGCAGTTTGTTAGTGGGGTACACTGAAGCTTTCTTT. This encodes CASSLLVGYTEAFF.

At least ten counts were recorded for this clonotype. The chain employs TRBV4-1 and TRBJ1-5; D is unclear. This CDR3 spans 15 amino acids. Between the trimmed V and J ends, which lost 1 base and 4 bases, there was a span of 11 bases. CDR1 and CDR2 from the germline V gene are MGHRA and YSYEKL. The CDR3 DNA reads TGCGCCAGCAGCCAAGTTATTGAGAGTAATCAGCCCCAGCATTTT. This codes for CASSQVIESNQPQHF.

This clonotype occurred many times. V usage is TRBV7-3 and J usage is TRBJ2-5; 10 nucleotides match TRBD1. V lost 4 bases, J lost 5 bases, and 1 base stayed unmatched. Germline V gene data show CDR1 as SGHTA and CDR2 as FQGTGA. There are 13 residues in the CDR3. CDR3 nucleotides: TGTGCCAGCAGCTGGACAGGGGGTGAGACCCAGTACTTC. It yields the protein CASSWTGGETQYF.

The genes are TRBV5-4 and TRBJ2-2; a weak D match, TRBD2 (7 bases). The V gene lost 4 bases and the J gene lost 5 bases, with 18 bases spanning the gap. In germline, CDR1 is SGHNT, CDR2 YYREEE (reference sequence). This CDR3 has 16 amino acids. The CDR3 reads CASSGNGGLRTGELFF. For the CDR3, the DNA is TGTGCCAGCAGCGGGAACGGGGGGCTCCGGACCGGGGAGCTGTTTTTT.

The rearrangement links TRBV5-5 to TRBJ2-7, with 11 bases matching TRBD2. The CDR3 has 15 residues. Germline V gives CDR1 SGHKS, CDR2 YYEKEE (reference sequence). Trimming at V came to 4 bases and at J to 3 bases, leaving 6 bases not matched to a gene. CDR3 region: CASSHQGTSGYEQYF. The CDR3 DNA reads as TGTGCCAGCAGCCACCAGGGGACTAGCGGCTACGAGCAGTACTTC.

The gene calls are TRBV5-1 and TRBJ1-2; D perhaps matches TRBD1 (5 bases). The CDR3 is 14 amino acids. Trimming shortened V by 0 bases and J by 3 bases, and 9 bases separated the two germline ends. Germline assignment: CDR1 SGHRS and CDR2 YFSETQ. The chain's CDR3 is CASSLDGADYGYTF. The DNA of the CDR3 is TGCGCCAGCAGCTTGGACGGGGCCGACTATGGCTACACCTTC.

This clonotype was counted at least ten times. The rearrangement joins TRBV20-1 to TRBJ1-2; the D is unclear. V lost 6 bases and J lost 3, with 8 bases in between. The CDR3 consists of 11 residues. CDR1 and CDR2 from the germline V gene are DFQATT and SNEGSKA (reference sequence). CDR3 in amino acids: CSARSHYGYTF. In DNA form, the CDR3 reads TGCAGTGCCAGGTCGCACTATGGCTACACCTTC.